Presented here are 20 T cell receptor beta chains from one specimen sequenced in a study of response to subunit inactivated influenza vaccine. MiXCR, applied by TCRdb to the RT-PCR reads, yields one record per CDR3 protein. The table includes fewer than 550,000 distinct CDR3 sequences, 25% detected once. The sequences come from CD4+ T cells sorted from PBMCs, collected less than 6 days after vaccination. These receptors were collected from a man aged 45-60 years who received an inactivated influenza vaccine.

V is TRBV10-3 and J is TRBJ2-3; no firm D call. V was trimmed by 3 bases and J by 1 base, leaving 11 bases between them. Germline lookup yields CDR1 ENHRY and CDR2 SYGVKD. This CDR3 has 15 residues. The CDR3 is CAISDLPGGTDTQYF. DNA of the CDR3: TGTGCCATCAGTGATTTGCCAGGTGGCACAGATACGCAGTATTTT.

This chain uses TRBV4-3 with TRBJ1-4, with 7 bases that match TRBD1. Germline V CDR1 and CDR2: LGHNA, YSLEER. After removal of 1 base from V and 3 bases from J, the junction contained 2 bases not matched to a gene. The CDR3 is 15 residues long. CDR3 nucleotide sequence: TGCGCCAGCAGCCAAGGACAGGGTGCTAATGAAAAACTGTTTTTT. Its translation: CASSQGQGANEKLFF.

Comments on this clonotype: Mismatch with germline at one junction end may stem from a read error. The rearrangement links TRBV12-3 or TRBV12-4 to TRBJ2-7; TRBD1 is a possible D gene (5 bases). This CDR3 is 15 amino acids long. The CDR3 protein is CASGLGQISSYEQYF. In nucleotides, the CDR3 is TGTGCCAGCGGTTTGGGGCAGATTAGCTCCTACGAGCAGTACTTC.

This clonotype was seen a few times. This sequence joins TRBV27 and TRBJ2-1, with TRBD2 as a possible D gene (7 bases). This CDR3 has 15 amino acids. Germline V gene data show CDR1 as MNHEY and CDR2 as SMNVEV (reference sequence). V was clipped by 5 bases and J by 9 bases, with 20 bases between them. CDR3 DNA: TGTGCCAGCAGTCCCCGAGGGGGGGCCTCTGGTGAGCAGTTCTTC. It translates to CASSPRGGASGEQFF.

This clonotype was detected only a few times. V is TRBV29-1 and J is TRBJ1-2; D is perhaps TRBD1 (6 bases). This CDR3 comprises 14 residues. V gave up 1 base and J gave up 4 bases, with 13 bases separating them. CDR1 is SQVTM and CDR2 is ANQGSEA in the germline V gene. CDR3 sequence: CSVEGAGAGYGYTF. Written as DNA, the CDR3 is TGCAGCGTTGAAGGGGCAGGGGCGGGCTATGGCTACACCTTC.

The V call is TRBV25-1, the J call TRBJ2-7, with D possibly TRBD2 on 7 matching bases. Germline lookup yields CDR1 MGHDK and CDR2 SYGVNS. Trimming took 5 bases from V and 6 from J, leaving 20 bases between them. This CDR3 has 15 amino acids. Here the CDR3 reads CASSREGGGRTEQYF. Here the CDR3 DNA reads TGTGCCAGCAGTCGCGAGGGCGGGGGCCGGACCGAGCAGTACTTC.

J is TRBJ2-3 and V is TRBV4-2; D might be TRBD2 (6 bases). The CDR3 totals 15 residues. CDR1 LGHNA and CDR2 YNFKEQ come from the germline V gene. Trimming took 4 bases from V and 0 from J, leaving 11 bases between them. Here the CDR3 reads CASSPSSESTDTQYF. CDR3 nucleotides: TGTGCCAGCAGCCCGTCTAGCGAGAGCACAGATACGCAGTATTTT.

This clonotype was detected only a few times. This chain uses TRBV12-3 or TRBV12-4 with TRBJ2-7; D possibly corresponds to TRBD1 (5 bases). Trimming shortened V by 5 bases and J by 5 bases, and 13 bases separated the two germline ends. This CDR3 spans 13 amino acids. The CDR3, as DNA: TGTGCCAGCAGTCTCAGGGTTCTGGACGAGCAGTACTTC. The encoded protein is CASSLRVLDEQYF.

Here the CDR3 DNA reads TGCAGTGCTGGACGGCCAACCGATCCCGAGCAGTACTTC. Protein product: CSAGRPTDPEQYF. The genes are TRBV20-1 and TRBJ2-7, with D unclear. Germline loops: CDR1 DFQATT, CDR2 SNEGSKA (reference sequence). The CDR3 contains 13 residues. V was pared by 5 bases and J by 6 bases, with 17 bases between.

The CDR3 DNA is TGCAGTGCCAGTGGACAGTTAGAGACCCAGTACTTC. Protein sequence: CSASGQLETQYF. The chain combines TRBV20-1 with TRBJ2-5; D possibly corresponds to TRBD1 (6 bases). CDR3 length: 12 amino acids. V lost 6 bases and J 4 bases, leaving 12 bases between the germline ends. Looked up from germline, CDR1 is DFQATT and CDR2 is SNEGSKA (reference sequence).

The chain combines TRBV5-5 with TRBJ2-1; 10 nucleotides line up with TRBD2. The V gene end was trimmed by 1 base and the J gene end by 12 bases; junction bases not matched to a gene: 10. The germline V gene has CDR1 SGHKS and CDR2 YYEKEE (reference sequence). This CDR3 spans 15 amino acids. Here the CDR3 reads CASSLLAGARGRQFF. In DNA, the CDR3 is TGTGCCAGCAGCTTGCTAGCGGGGGCCCGGGGCAGGCAGTTCTTC.

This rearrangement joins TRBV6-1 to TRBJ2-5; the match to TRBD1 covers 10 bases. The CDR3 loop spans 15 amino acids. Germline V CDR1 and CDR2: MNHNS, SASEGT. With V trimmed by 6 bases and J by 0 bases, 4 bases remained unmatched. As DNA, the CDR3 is TGTGCCAGCAGGGACAGGGGGAGCCACCAAGAGACCCAGTACTTC. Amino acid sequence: CASRDRGSHQETQYF.

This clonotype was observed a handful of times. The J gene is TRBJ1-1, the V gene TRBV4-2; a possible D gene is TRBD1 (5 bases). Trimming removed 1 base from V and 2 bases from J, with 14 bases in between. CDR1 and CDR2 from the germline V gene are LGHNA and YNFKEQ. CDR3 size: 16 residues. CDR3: CASSQGMRGTNTEAFF. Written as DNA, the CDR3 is TGTGCCAGCAGCCAAGGGATGAGGGGAACAAACACTGAAGCTTTCTTT.

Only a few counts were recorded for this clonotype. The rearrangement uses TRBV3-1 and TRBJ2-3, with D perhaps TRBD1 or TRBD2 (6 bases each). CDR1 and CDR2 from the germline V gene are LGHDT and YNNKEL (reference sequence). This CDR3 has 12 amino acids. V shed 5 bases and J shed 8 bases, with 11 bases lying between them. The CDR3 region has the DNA TGTGCCAGCAGCAAGGGGGGTCGTACGCAGTATTTT. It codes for CASSKGGRTQYF.

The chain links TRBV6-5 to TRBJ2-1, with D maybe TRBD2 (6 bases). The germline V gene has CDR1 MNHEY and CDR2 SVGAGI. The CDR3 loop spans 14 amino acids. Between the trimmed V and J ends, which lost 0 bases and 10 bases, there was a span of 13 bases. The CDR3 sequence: CASSYSSSEGEQFF. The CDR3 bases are TGTGCCAGCAGTTACTCGTCTAGCGAGGGCGAGCAGTTCTTC.

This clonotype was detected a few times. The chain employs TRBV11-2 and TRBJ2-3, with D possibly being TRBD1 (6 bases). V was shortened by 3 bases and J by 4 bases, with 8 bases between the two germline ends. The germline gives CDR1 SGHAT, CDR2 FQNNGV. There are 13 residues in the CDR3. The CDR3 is CASSFWGPDTQYF. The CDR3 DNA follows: TGTGCCAGCAGCTTTTGGGGGCCAGATACGCAGTATTTT.

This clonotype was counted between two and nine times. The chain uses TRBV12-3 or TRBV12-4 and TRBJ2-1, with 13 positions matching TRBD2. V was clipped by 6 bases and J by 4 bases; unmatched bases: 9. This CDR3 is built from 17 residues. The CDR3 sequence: CASSRQGTSGVYNEQFF. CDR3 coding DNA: TGTGCCAGCAGCCGACAGGGGACTAGCGGGGTTTACAATGAGCAGTTCTTC.

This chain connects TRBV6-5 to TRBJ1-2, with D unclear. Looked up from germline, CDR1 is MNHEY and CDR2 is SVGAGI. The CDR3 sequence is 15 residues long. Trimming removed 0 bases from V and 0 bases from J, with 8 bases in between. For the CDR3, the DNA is TGTGCCAGCAGTTACTCGAGGCAGGCTAACTATGGCTACACCTTC. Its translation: CASSYSRQANYGYTF.

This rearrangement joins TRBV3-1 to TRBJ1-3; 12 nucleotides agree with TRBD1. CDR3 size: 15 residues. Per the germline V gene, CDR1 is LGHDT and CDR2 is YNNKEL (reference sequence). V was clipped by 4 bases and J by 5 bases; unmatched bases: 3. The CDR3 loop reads CASSLGQGARNTIYF. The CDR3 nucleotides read TGTGCCAGCAGCCTGGGACAGGGGGCGCGAAACACCATATATTTT.

The CDR3 region is CSVGPDRGTTNTEAFF. DNA for the CDR3: TGCAGCGTCGGTCCTGACAGGGGGACAACGAACACTGAAGCTTTCTTT. The chain combines TRBV29-1 with TRBJ1-1; TRBD1 aligns across 9 bases. The CDR3 extends over 16 amino acids. The V and J ends lost 6 bases and 1 base, in that order; junction bases with no gene match: 12. The germline CDR1 and CDR2 sequences are SQVTM and ANQGSEA.